These 19 T cell receptor beta chains share one sample of origin, sequenced in a study of radiotherapy plus CTLA-4 blockade in lung cancer. Data came from immunoSEQ multiplex PCR; TCRdb stores just in-frame clones and leaves some out. Of 15,000 to 20,000 clones in the sample, about 83% were seen once. The input for sequencing was peripheral blood, taken from a patient treated with radiotherapy plus ipilimumab. The origin of the receptors is a human donor with non-small cell lung cancer whose response to radiotherapy plus ipilimumab could not be evaluated.

The rearrangement uses TRBV28 and TRBJ1-1; D perhaps matches TRBD1 (5 bases). Germline V gene sequence: CDR1 MDHEN, CDR2 SYDVKM. Trimming left V 5 bases short and J 3 bases short, with 13 bases between. The CDR3 is 14 residues long. CDR3 amino acids: CASSLLTGDTEAFF. The CDR3, as DNA: TGTGCCAGCAGTCTGCTGACGGGGGACACTGAAGCTTTCTTT.

CDR3 loop: CASSGYSHGNQPQHF. The DNA for the CDR3 is TGTGCCAGCAGTGGATACAGCCACGGCAATCAGCCCCAGCATTTT. V is TRBV6-1 and J is TRBJ1-5; no reliable D call. This CDR3 has 15 residues. Trimming took off 4 bases at V and 2 bases at J, with 12 bases between the two ends. Germline V CDR1 and CDR2: MNHNS, SASEGT.

In its sample, this clone was seen a few times. The chain is built from TRBV20-1 and TRBJ2-7; D unresolved. In germline, CDR1 is DFQATT, CDR2 SNEGSKA (reference sequence). The CDR3 consists of 11 residues. The germline V and J ends were trimmed by 5 bases and 2 bases, with 7 bases remaining between them. CDR3 nucleotide sequence: TGCAGTGCTGTTACGGCCTACGAGCAGTACTTC. This encodes CSAVTAYEQYF.

This chain joins TRBV4-2 and TRBJ1-5; D may be TRBD1 (5 bases). Trimming cost V 4 bases and J 1 base, with 20 bases left between them. This CDR3 has 18 amino acids. Germline V gives CDR1 LGHNA, CDR2 YNFKEQ. The CDR3 sequence: CASSLVFLQGTSNQPQHF. Written as DNA, the CDR3 is TGTGCCAGCAGCCTCGTATTTCTCCAGGGCACCAGCAATCAGCCCCAGCATTTT.

The CDR3 coding sequence is TGTGCCAGCAGTGAAATGGACAGGGGGTATGGCTACACCTTC. Encoded protein: CASSEMDRGYGYTF. The rearrangement joins TRBV6-1 to TRBJ1-2; TRBD1 agrees at 10 bases. The CDR3 has 14 amino acids. J gave up 5 bases and V 2 bases, and 2 bases lay outside the gene matches. The germline CDR1 and CDR2 sequences are MNHNS and SASEGT.

The V call is TRBV7-8, the J call TRBJ2-7; D might be TRBD2 (5 bases). V was shortened by 5 bases and J by 3 bases, with 17 bases between the two germline ends. Germline V lookup: CDR1 SGHVS, CDR2 FQNEAQ. The CDR3 runs 15 residues. CDR3 sequence reads: CASSPTRGTHYEQYF. CDR3 coding DNA: TGTGCCAGCAGCCCTACCCGGGGTACCCACTACGAGCAGTACTTC.

V usage is TRBV5-1 and J usage is TRBJ1-2; no clear D gene. This CDR3 comprises 13 residues. Germline V gene sequence: CDR1 SGHRS, CDR2 YFSETQ. V was pared by 5 bases and J by 1 base, with 9 bases between. The CDR3: CASRRSGNYGYTF. CDR3 DNA sequence: TGCGCCAGCAGAAGGTCGGGTAACTATGGCTACACCTTC.

The V and J genes are TRBV5-4 and TRBJ2-2, with 14 bases fitting TRBD2. Trimming removed 7 bases from V and 5 bases from J; junction bases left unmatched: 10. Germline V gene data show CDR1 as SGHNT and CDR2 as YYREEE (reference sequence). This CDR3 contains 17 residues. The CDR3 DNA reads TGTGCCAGCCGCCTGGGACTAGCGGGGGCGGGAACCGGGGAGCTGTTTTTT. It encodes CASRLGLAGAGTGELFF.

The chain joins TRBV6-5 to TRBJ2-7; maybe TRBD1 (5 bases). Deletions cut 3 bases from V and 6 bases from J, with 15 bases between. The CDR3 extends over 14 amino acids. Looked up from germline, CDR1 is MNHEY and CDR2 is SVGAGI. CDR3: CASSYRQGKGEQYF. The CDR3 DNA reads TGTGCCAGCAGTTATAGGCAGGGCAAGGGCGAGCAGTACTTC.

The genes are TRBV9 and TRBJ2-7; 9 bases align to TRBD2. Germline assignment: CDR1 SGDLS and CDR2 YYNGEE. The CDR3 is made up of 16 amino acids. V lost 0 bases and J lost 2; bases outside the gene matches: 6. The CDR3 DNA reads TGTGCCAGCAGCGTAGGTCTAGCGGGGATCGCCTACGAGCAGTACTTC. Its protein is CASSVGLAGIAYEQYF.

This clone was found once. The chain carries TRBV29-1 and TRBJ2-1; 7 bases line up with TRBD2. V dropped 3 bases and J dropped 0; count of bases not matched to a gene: 5. CDR1 and CDR2 (germline): SQVTM, ANQGSEA. This CDR3 contains 15 residues. The CDR3 DNA sequence: TGCAGCGTTGAGCCAGCGGGGAGCTCCTACAATGAGCAGTTCTTC. The encoded protein is CSVEPAGSSYNEQFF.

The chain carries TRBV28 and TRBJ1-1; 8 bases align to TRBD1. The CDR3 length is 15 residues. The trim removed 8 bases at V and 4 bases at J, leaving 12 bases unmatched. Germline V CDR1 and CDR2: MDHEN, SYDVKM. The CDR3 reads CASVRGRGLRTEAFF. In nucleotides, the CDR3 is TGTGCCAGCGTCAGGGGGCGCGGGCTGCGCACTGAAGCTTTCTTT.

The CDR3 spells CASSPHDRGSGELFF. For the CDR3, the DNA is TGTGCCAGCAGCCCACATGACAGGGGAAGCGGGGAGCTGTTTTTT. This chain joins TRBV7-8 and TRBJ2-2; 8 bases align to TRBD1. The CDR3 has 15 amino acids. The V gene's germline CDR1 is SGHVS and CDR2 FQNEAQ. The V and J ends lost 5 bases and 7 bases, in that order; junction bases with no gene match: 9.

The J gene is TRBJ1-2, the V gene TRBV7-9; 10 nucleotides match TRBD1. V dropped 5 bases and J dropped 4; count of bases not matched to a gene: 4. Per the germline V gene, CDR1 is SEHNR and CDR2 is FQNEAQ (reference sequence). The CDR3 has 14 residues. The CDR3 DNA reads as TGTGCCAGCAGCCCCGGACAGGGGGTCTATGGCTACACCTTC. Translating gives CASSPGQGVYGYTF.

The gene calls are TRBV9 and TRBJ2-3; TRBD2 might be the D (6 bases). This CDR3 has 13 amino acids. Trimming shortened V by 3 bases and J by 12 bases, and 17 bases separated the two germline ends. Germline V gene data show CDR1 as SGDLS and CDR2 as YYNGEE. CDR3 bases: TGTGCCAGCAGCGGGATAGCCGGGACTGGTCAGTATTTT. Translation gives CASSGIAGTGQYF.

This clone was detected once. This chain links TRBV2 with TRBJ1-4; D is undetermined. Trimming took 6 bases from V and 2 from J, leaving 10 bases between them. Germline values: CDR1 SNHLY, CDR2 FYNNEI. This CDR3 region has 14 residues. The CDR3 coding sequence is TGTGCCAGCAGGGCCAGGTCGACTAATGAAAAACTGTTTTTT. Residues: CASRARSTNEKLFF. Full variable domain (missing parts from reference TRBV2 and TRBJ1-4): EPEVTQTPSHQVTQMGQEVILRCVPISNHLYFYWYRQILGQKVEFLVSFYNNEISEKSEIFDDQFSVERPDGSNFTLKIRSTKLEDSAMYFCASRARSTNEKLFFGSGTQLSVL.

The count of this clone is one. The chain uses TRBV14 and TRBJ2-7; D possibly corresponds to TRBD2 (6 bases). CDR3 length: 15 residues. Germline V gives CDR1 SGHDN, CDR2 FVKESK. Trimming removed 5 bases at V and 0 bases at J, with 14 bases between. The CDR3 nucleotides read TGTGCCAGCAGCAAGCAGGCGGGGTCCTCCTACGAGCAGTACTTC. It yields the protein CASSKQAGSSYEQYF.

J is TRBJ2-5 and V is TRBV12-5; TRBD1 might be the D (5 bases). Trimming removed 6 bases from V and 3 bases from J, with 20 bases in between. Germline CDR1 is LGHNT and CDR2 is FRNRAP. The CDR3 extends over 16 amino acids. The CDR3 region is CASGSSRGAQKETQYF. The CDR3 DNA is TGTGCTAGTGGGTCCTCACGTGGGGCCCAGAAAGAGACCCAGTACTTC.

This rearrangement joins TRBV19 to TRBJ2-1, with TRBD2 matching over 7 bases. The CDR3 covers 13 residues. V lost 9 bases, J lost 10 bases, and 12 bases stayed unmatched. The germline CDR1 and CDR2 sequences are LNHDA and SQIVND (reference sequence). The CDR3, as DNA: TGTGCCAGCAGCCTAGGGGCGCGGGGGGAGCAGTTCTTC. Its translation: CASSLGARGEQFF. The whole variable domain, remainder taken from reference TRBV19 and TRBJ2-1, is DGGITQSPKYLFRKEGQNVTLSCEQNLNHDAMYWYRQDPGQGLRLIYYSQIVNDFQKGDIAEGYSVSREKKESFPLTVTSAQKNPTAFYLCASSLGARGEQFFGPGTRLTVL.